The 10 T cell receptor beta chains reported below all come from one sample, sequenced in a study of blood T cell repertoires in COVID-19. Data came from immunoSEQ multiplex PCR; TCRdb stores just in-frame clones and leaves some out. The sample holds 110,000 to 150,000 clones, more than 65% seen once. The specimen was peripheral blood. The receptors stem from a man between 60 and 75 years old with acute or convalescent COVID-19.

This chain joins TRBV19 and TRBJ1-4, with 10 bases fitting TRBD1. The CDR3 covers 12 residues. Germline V gene sequence: CDR1 LNHDA, CDR2 SQIVND (reference sequence). V was clipped by 5 bases and J by 15 bases; unmatched bases: 6. CDR3 sequence: CASSRQGANLFF. The CDR3 DNA sequence: TGTGCCAGTAGTCGACAGGGGGCCAACTTGTTTTTT.

V usage is TRBV11-2 and J usage is TRBJ2-3, with no clear D. The CDR3 covers 13 residues. Germline CDR1 reads SGHAT; CDR2 reads FQNNGV. Trimming took 5 bases from V and 3 from J, leaving 9 bases between them. The CDR3: CASSLSGTDTQYF. CDR3 DNA: TGTGCCAGCAGCCTCTCCGGGACAGATACGCAGTATTTT.

The rearrangement links TRBV7-9 to TRBJ1-6; the D is unclear. V was trimmed by 7 bases and J by 0 bases, leaving 10 bases between them. Germline CDR1 SEHNR, CDR2 FQNEAQ (reference sequence). The CDR3 sequence is 15 residues long. CDR3 in amino acids: CASTPGSSYNSPLHF. The CDR3 nucleotides are TGTGCCAGCACTCCTGGTAGCTCCTATAATTCACCCCTCCACTTT.

V usage is TRBV5-6 and J usage is TRBJ2-7; 8 bases map to TRBD1. J was trimmed by 2 bases and V by 5 bases; bases with no gene match: 9. The CDR3 totals 15 residues. The germline CDR1 and CDR2 sequences are SGHDT and YYEEEE. DNA of the CDR3: TGTGCCAGCAGGTTGACCGGGACAGGAGCCTACGAGCAGTACTTC. It translates to CASRLTGTGAYEQYF.

This chain uses TRBV11-2 with TRBJ1-2; 7 bases match TRBD1. Trimming took 4 bases from V and 2 from J; bases not matched to a gene: 1. This CDR3 spans 13 amino acids. Germline V gene lookup returns CDR1 SGHAT and CDR2 FQNNGV. The CDR3 DNA reads TGTGCCAGCAGCTCACAGGGGAACTATGGCTACACCTTC. Residues: CASSSQGNYGYTF.

J is TRBJ1-1 and V is TRBV12-3 or TRBV12-4; D is undetermined. V was shortened by 8 bases and J by 5 bases, with 15 bases between the two germline ends. There are 13 residues in the CDR3. The CDR3 spells CASHGEGWTEAFF. CDR3 sequence (DNA): TGTGCCAGCCATGGGGAGGGTTGGACTGAAGCTTTCTTT.

This chain joins TRBV5-4 and TRBJ2-7; 8 bases align to TRBD1. Germline V lookup: CDR1 SGHNT, CDR2 YYREEE (reference sequence). The CDR3 spans 14 residues. J gave up 2 bases and V 4 bases, and 5 bases lay outside the gene matches. The CDR3 coding sequence is TGTGCCAGCAGCCCAGGGGGCGCGGCCTACGAGCAGTACTTC. Translated: CASSPGGAAYEQYF.

The V gene is TRBV15, the J gene TRBJ1-4, with 10 bases aligning to TRBD1. From germline, CDR1 is LNHNV and CDR2 YYDKDF (reference sequence). The length of the CDR3 is 15 residues. V lost 5 bases and J lost 4; bases outside the gene matches: 4. Written as DNA, the CDR3 is TGTGCCACCAGCCTTGGGGACAGGGGTAATGAAAAACTGTTTTTT. Its translation is CATSLGDRGNEKLFF.

V and J are TRBV7-8 and TRBJ2-1, with 8 bases fitting TRBD1. CDR1 is SGHVS and CDR2 is FQNEAQ in the germline V gene. The CDR3 is 14 amino acids. V dropped 1 base and J dropped 7; count of bases not matched to a gene: 3. Here the CDR3 reads CASSLGQGLNEQFF. In nucleotides, the CDR3 is TGTGCCAGCAGCTTAGGACAGGGGTTGAATGAGCAGTTCTTC.

The chain recombines TRBV5-1 with TRBJ1-2; weak D call: TRBD1 (6 bases). Deletions cut 4 bases from V and 2 bases from J, with 9 bases between. This CDR3 comprises 13 residues. Germline V gives CDR1 SGHRS, CDR2 YFSETQ. The CDR3 DNA reads as TGCGCCAGCAGCCCCGGGACAAACTATGGCTACACCTTC. It codes for CASSPGTNYGYTF.